One and the same sample provided the 30 T cell receptor beta chains below, sequenced in a study of OX40 agonist ivuxolimab in advanced cancers. Using immunoSEQ multiplex PCR, the repertoire was profiled, and TCRdb retains in-frame clones only, with some absent. The sample shows approximately 65,000 clones, 70% to 90% of them seen only once. Sample: CD4+ or CD8+ T cells sorted from blood, taken in a trial of the OX40 agonist ivuxolimab. These receptors all stem from an adult with an advanced solid tumor such as melanoma, head and neck, liver or kidney cancer.

J is TRBJ2-1 and V is TRBV6-5; 9 nucleotides match TRBD2. V was clipped by 4 bases and J by 2 bases; unmatched bases: 0. CDR3 length equals 14 residues. Germline lookup yields CDR1 MNHEY and CDR2 SVGAGI. The CDR3 bases are TGTGCCAGCAGTTCTAGCGGGGCCTACAATGAGCAGTTCTTC. Its protein product is CASSSSGAYNEQFF.

CDR3 coding DNA: TGCAGCGTTGAACAGAGGCAGGTCAGCACTGAAGCTTTCTTT. It translates to CSVEQRQVSTEAFF. The chain joins TRBV29-1 to TRBJ1-1; no clear D gene. Germline V gene lookup returns CDR1 SQVTM and CDR2 ANQGSEA. The CDR3 has 14 amino acids. V was clipped by 2 bases and J by 4 bases, with 14 bases between them.

The V call is TRBV7-8, the J call TRBJ1-6, with D tentatively TRBD1 (6 bases). Germline V CDR1 and CDR2: SGHVS, FQNEAQ. This CDR3 is 13 amino acids long. V dropped 5 bases and J dropped 10 bases, with 12 bases sitting between them. The CDR3: CASSDRGQSPLHF. In DNA form, the CDR3 reads TGTGCCAGCAGCGACCGGGGGCAATCACCCCTCCACTTT.

V gene TRBV30 combines with J gene TRBJ2-6; no definite D call. Germline V gene sequence: CDR1 GTSNPN, CDR2 SVGIG (reference sequence). V was pared by 4 bases and J by 0 bases, with 10 bases between. CDR3 size: 15 residues. The CDR3 here is CAWTIAVSGANVLTF. The DNA for the CDR3 is TGTGCCTGGACAATCGCGGTCTCTGGGGCCAACGTCCTGACTTTC. The variable domain in full, with the rest retrieved from reference TRBV30 and TRBJ2-6, is SQTIHQWPATLVQPVGSPLSLECTVEGTSNPNLYWYRQAAGRGLQLLFYSVGIGQISSEVPQNLSASRPQDRQFILSSKKLLLSDSGFYLCAWTIAVSGANVLTFGAGSRLTVL.

This clone is a singleton in its sample. This chain links TRBV11-2 with TRBJ2-2, with 11 bases that match TRBD2. Germline CDR1 is SGHAT and CDR2 is FQNNGV. This CDR3 contains 15 residues. Unmatched junction bases numbered 7, after V lost 7 bases and J lost 6 bases. The CDR3 spells CASTGLAGGAGELFF. As DNA, the CDR3 is TGTGCCAGCACCGGACTAGCGGGTGGCGCCGGGGAGCTGTTTTTT.

The rearrangement links TRBV27 to TRBJ2-1; 15 nucleotides agree with TRBD2. CDR3 size: 19 residues. Losses at the gene ends were 4 bases for V and 7 bases for J; bases not matched to a gene: 14. CDR1 is MNHEY and CDR2 is SMNVEV in the germline V gene (reference sequence). CDR3 sequence: CASSSRTSGRAINRNEQFF. CDR3 DNA: TGTGCCAGCAGTTCCCGGACTAGCGGGAGGGCAATCAATAGGAATGAGCAGTTCTTC.

This chain links TRBV27 with TRBJ1-4; the match to TRBD1 covers 8 bases. This CDR3 is 14 amino acids long. Germline V gene lookup returns CDR1 MNHEY and CDR2 SMNVEV (reference sequence). J was trimmed by 5 bases and V by 5 bases; bases with no gene match: 4. The CDR3: CASSKGQGNEKLFF. The CDR3 DNA follows: TGTGCCAGCAGTAAAGGACAGGGAAATGAAAAACTGTTTTTT.

The chain employs TRBV10-3 and TRBJ2-5; TRBD2 agrees at 7 bases. The germline CDR1 and CDR2 sequences are ENHRY and SYGVKD. J lost 4 bases, V lost 8 bases, and 7 bases had no gene match. The CDR3 totals 13 residues. The CDR3 DNA is TGTGCCATCCGGGGAGGGGTGGGAGAGACCCAGTACTTC. Residues: CAIRGGVGETQYF.

This clone was seen only once. This chain links TRBV6-1 with TRBJ2-7; 9 nucleotides agree with TRBD1. V shed 7 bases, J shed 1 base, and the junction held 8 bases outside the gene matches. The CDR3 length is 15 residues. Germline values: CDR1 MNHNS, CDR2 SASEGT. The CDR3 sequence is CASTSGTGLSYEQYF. The CDR3 coding sequence is TGTGCCAGCACCTCCGGGACAGGGTTATCCTACGAGCAGTACTTC.

The CDR3 region has the DNA TGTGCCAGCAGTTACTCGCGGGGGATGAACACTGAAGCTTTCTTT. Translated, it gives CASSYSRGMNTEAFF. The J gene is TRBJ1-1, the V gene TRBV6-5; D may be TRBD1 (5 bases). CDR1 and CDR2 (germline): MNHEY, SVGAGI. CDR3 length: 15 amino acids. The V end lost 0 bases, the J end lost 0 bases, and 8 bases lay between the germline ends.

For this clone: A much more abundant neighbour one base away suggests this may be a read error. The rearrangement uses TRBV11-2 and TRBJ2-2; the D is unclear. The CDR3 consists of 13 residues. Germline V lookup: CDR1 SGHAT, CDR2 FQNNGV. Trimming took off 0 bases at V and 7 bases at J, with 6 bases between the two ends. The CDR3 coding sequence is TGTGCCAGCAGCTTAGATCTTCACGGGGAGCTGTTTTTT. Protein sequence: CASSLDLHGELFF.

The rearrangement uses TRBV7-9 and TRBJ2-3; 14 bases map to TRBD2. The CDR3 length is 16 residues. CDR1 is SEHNR and CDR2 is FQNEAQ in the germline V gene (reference sequence). V lost 5 bases, J lost 3 bases, and 4 bases stayed unmatched. The DNA of the CDR3 is TGTGCCAGCAGCACCGGACTAGCGGGGGGTACAGATACGCAGTATTTT. Amino acids: CASSTGLAGGTDTQYF.

In DNA, the CDR3 is TGTGCCAGCAGCGTAGGCAGCGGGGGGCGAACCTACCAAGAGACCCAGTACTTC. It translates to CASSVGSGGRTYQETQYF. This chain connects TRBV9 to TRBJ2-5; 9 nucleotides match TRBD2. The CDR3 runs to 18 residues. Per the germline V gene, CDR1 is SGDLS and CDR2 is YYNGEE. J lost 0 bases, V lost 0 bases, and 9 bases had no gene match.

The chain is built from TRBV21-1 and TRBJ1-5; TRBD1, as called in the table, went unchecked against the DNA. TRBV21-1 corresponds to a pseudogene. This CDR3 has 16 amino acids. Written as DNA, the CDR3 is TGTGCCAGCAGCAAAATGACAGACCATAGCAATCAGCCCCAGCATTTT. Amino acids: CASSKMTDHSNQPQHF.

The rearrangement uses TRBV6-1 and TRBJ2-2; D perhaps matches TRBD2 (5 bases). This CDR3 region has 15 residues. The germline V and J ends were trimmed by 5 bases and 4 bases, with 14 bases remaining between them. Germline loops: CDR1 MNHNS, CDR2 SASEGT. Written as DNA, the CDR3 is TGTGCCAGCAGTCCTAGCCTTCTCCTCACCGGGGAGCTGTTTTTT. It codes for CASSPSLLLTGELFF.

CDR3: CAITGDLNQPQHF. The CDR3 DNA is TGTGCCATAACGGGAGACCTCAATCAGCCCCAGCATTTT. The rearrangement uses TRBV10-3 and TRBJ1-5; no reliable D call. The CDR3 contains 13 residues. V lost 9 bases, J lost 3 bases, and 12 bases lay in between. Germline-derived CDR1 and CDR2 are ENHRY and SYGVKD.

The chain combines TRBV18 with TRBJ2-5; D possibly corresponds to TRBD1 (5 bases). Germline CDR1 is KGHSH and CDR2 is LQKENI. CDR3 size: 14 residues. V was pared by 6 bases and J by 6 bases, with 17 bases between. The chain's CDR3 is CASSRRQGFKTQYF. The DNA for the CDR3 is TGTGCCAGCTCCCGACGGCAGGGTTTTAAGACCCAGTACTTC.

The CDR3 loop reads CASRTPGQVQTGELFF. CDR3 nucleotides: TGTGCCAGCAGAACACCGGGACAGGTTCAAACCGGGGAGCTGTTTTTT. This rearrangement joins TRBV11-2 to TRBJ2-2, with 8 bases identical to TRBD1. The CDR3 extends over 16 amino acids. CDR1 is SGHAT, CDR2 FQNNGV, per germline. Unmatched junction bases numbered 11, after V lost 6 bases and J lost 5 bases.

V is TRBV9 and J is TRBJ2-3; TRBD1 matches at 7 bases. This CDR3 is 14 amino acids long. Germline assignment: CDR1 SGDLS and CDR2 YYNGEE. V was pared by 4 bases and J by 3 bases, with 5 bases of the junction left unmatched. The DNA for the CDR3 is TGTGCCAGCAGCTACGGGACAGCTACAGATACGCAGTATTTT. Its translation: CASSYGTATDTQYF.

This clone was observed a few times. This sequence joins TRBV2 and TRBJ1-5, with 7 nucleotides matching TRBD1. Per germline, CDR1 SNHLY and CDR2 FYNNEI. The V gene end was trimmed by 2 bases and the J gene end by 6 bases; junction bases not matched to a gene: 4. This CDR3 comprises 14 residues. CDR3 bases: TGTGCCAGCAGTGAACGAGGGGGCCTTCAGCCCCAGCATTTT. This codes for CASSERGGLQPQHF. Drawing the rest from reference TRBV2 and TRBJ1-5, the complete variable domain is EPEVTQTPSHQVTQMGQEVILRCVPISNHLYFYWYRQILGQKVEFLVSFYNNEISEKSEIFDDQFSVERPDGSNFTLKIRSTKLEDSAMYFCASSERGGLQPQHFGDGTRLSIL.

The rearrangement joins TRBV12-1 to TRBJ2-7; TRBD2 is the table's D call, not checked against the DNA. TRBV12-1 counts as a pseudogene. The CDR3 extends over 13 amino acids. This chain's CDR3 is CASSFTLLNEQYF. CDR3 DNA sequence: TGTGCCAGCAGCTTTACCCTTCTAAACGAGCAGTACTTC.

The CDR3 protein is CASSISQGVVVAEAFF. The CDR3 DNA is TGTGCCAGTAGTATAAGCCAGGGGGTGGTAGTCGCTGAAGCTTTCTTT. The rearrangement uses TRBV19 and TRBJ1-1, with 7 bases lining up with TRBD1. The length of the CDR3 is 16 residues. CDR1 and CDR2 (germline): LNHDA, SQIVND (reference sequence). The J segment lost 6 bases and the V segment lost 2 bases, leaving 12 bases of the junction unmatched.

CDR3: CASSIKHTSGGTAGTYNEQFF. The CDR3, as DNA: TGTGCCAGTAGTATCAAACATACTAGCGGGGGGACGGCCGGAACATATAATGAGCAGTTCTTC. The chain recombines TRBV19 with TRBJ2-1; TRBD2 matches at 12 bases. Germline-derived CDR1 and CDR2 are LNHDA and SQIVND (reference sequence). CDR3 length: 21 amino acids. With V trimmed by 3 bases and J by 7 bases, 22 bases remained unmatched.

CDR3 in DNA: TGCGCCAGCTCCGAACGGGGGACTGGCAATCAGCCCCAGCATTTT. Protein sequence: CASSERGTGNQPQHF. The V and J genes are TRBV10-2 and TRBJ1-5, with D perhaps matching TRBD1 (5 bases). Trimming left V 8 bases short and J 2 bases short, with 16 bases between. This CDR3 has 15 amino acids. Germline CDR1 is WSHSY and CDR2 is SAAADI.

The chain is built from TRBV9 and TRBJ2-5; D is unresolved. CDR3 length equals 15 residues. Germline V lookup: CDR1 SGDLS, CDR2 YYNGEE. V was trimmed by 2 bases and J by 4 bases, leaving 15 bases between them. The DNA of the CDR3 is TGTGCCAGCAGCGTCGGGTCCGCCCGGGCAGAGACCCAGTACTTC. This sequence encodes CASSVGSARAETQYF.

The chain has TRBV5-5 and TRBJ2-4; 11 bases match TRBD2. Germline CDR1 reads SGHKS; CDR2 reads YYEKEE (reference sequence). Trimming cost V 1 base and J 1 base; bases outside gene matches: 4. This CDR3 spans 17 amino acids. This CDR3 is CASSLTSGGGAKNIQYF. Written as DNA, the CDR3 is TGTGCCAGCAGCTTGACTAGCGGGGGAGGGGCCAAAAACATTCAGTACTTC.

The gene calls are TRBV18 and TRBJ2-7; the match to TRBD2 covers 7 bases. The CDR3 is made up of 14 amino acids. Germline CDR1 is KGHSH and CDR2 is LQKENI. The ends lost 2 bases at V and 7 bases at J; junction bases unmatched: 8. CDR3 DNA sequence: TGTGCCAGCTCACCAGATGGCCTGGGGGGGGAGCAGTACTTC. Its translation: CASSPDGLGGEQYF.

The CDR3 DNA reads as TGTGCCTGGAGTCAGCAGGGCTATGGCTACACCTTC. It specifies CAWSQQGYGYTF. The chain employs TRBV30 and TRBJ1-2, with D maybe TRBD1 (5 bases). The V and J ends lost 2 bases and 4 bases respectively, with 8 bases between them. Germline lookup yields CDR1 GTSNPN and CDR2 SVGIG (reference sequence). The CDR3 has 12 amino acids. Using reference TRBV30 and TRBJ1-2 for the parts outside the CDR3, the full variable domain is SQTIHQWPATLVQPVGSPLSLECTVEGTSNPNLYWYRQAAGRGLQLLFYSVGIGQISSEVPQNLSASRPQDRQFILSSKKLLLSDSGFYLCAWSQQGYGYTFGSGTRLTVV.

The chain links TRBV7-6 to TRBJ2-7, with D perhaps matching TRBD1 (6 bases). Germline-derived CDR1 and CDR2 are SGHVS and FNYEAQ. This CDR3 region has 12 residues. V lost 5 bases and J lost 5, with 10 bases in between. CDR3: CASSATGNEQYF. In nucleotides, the CDR3 is TGTGCCAGCAGCGCTACAGGGAACGAGCAGTACTTC.

The V call is TRBV6-5, the J call TRBJ1-4, with a possible D match to TRBD1 (5 bases). Trimming shortened V by 4 bases and J by 8 bases, and 11 bases separated the two germline ends. CDR3 length: 13 amino acids. CDR1 and CDR2 (germline): MNHEY, SVGAGI. CDR3 loop: CASSSGRGEKLFF. The CDR3 DNA reads as TGTGCCAGCAGTTCAGGGCGGGGAGAAAAACTGTTTTTT.